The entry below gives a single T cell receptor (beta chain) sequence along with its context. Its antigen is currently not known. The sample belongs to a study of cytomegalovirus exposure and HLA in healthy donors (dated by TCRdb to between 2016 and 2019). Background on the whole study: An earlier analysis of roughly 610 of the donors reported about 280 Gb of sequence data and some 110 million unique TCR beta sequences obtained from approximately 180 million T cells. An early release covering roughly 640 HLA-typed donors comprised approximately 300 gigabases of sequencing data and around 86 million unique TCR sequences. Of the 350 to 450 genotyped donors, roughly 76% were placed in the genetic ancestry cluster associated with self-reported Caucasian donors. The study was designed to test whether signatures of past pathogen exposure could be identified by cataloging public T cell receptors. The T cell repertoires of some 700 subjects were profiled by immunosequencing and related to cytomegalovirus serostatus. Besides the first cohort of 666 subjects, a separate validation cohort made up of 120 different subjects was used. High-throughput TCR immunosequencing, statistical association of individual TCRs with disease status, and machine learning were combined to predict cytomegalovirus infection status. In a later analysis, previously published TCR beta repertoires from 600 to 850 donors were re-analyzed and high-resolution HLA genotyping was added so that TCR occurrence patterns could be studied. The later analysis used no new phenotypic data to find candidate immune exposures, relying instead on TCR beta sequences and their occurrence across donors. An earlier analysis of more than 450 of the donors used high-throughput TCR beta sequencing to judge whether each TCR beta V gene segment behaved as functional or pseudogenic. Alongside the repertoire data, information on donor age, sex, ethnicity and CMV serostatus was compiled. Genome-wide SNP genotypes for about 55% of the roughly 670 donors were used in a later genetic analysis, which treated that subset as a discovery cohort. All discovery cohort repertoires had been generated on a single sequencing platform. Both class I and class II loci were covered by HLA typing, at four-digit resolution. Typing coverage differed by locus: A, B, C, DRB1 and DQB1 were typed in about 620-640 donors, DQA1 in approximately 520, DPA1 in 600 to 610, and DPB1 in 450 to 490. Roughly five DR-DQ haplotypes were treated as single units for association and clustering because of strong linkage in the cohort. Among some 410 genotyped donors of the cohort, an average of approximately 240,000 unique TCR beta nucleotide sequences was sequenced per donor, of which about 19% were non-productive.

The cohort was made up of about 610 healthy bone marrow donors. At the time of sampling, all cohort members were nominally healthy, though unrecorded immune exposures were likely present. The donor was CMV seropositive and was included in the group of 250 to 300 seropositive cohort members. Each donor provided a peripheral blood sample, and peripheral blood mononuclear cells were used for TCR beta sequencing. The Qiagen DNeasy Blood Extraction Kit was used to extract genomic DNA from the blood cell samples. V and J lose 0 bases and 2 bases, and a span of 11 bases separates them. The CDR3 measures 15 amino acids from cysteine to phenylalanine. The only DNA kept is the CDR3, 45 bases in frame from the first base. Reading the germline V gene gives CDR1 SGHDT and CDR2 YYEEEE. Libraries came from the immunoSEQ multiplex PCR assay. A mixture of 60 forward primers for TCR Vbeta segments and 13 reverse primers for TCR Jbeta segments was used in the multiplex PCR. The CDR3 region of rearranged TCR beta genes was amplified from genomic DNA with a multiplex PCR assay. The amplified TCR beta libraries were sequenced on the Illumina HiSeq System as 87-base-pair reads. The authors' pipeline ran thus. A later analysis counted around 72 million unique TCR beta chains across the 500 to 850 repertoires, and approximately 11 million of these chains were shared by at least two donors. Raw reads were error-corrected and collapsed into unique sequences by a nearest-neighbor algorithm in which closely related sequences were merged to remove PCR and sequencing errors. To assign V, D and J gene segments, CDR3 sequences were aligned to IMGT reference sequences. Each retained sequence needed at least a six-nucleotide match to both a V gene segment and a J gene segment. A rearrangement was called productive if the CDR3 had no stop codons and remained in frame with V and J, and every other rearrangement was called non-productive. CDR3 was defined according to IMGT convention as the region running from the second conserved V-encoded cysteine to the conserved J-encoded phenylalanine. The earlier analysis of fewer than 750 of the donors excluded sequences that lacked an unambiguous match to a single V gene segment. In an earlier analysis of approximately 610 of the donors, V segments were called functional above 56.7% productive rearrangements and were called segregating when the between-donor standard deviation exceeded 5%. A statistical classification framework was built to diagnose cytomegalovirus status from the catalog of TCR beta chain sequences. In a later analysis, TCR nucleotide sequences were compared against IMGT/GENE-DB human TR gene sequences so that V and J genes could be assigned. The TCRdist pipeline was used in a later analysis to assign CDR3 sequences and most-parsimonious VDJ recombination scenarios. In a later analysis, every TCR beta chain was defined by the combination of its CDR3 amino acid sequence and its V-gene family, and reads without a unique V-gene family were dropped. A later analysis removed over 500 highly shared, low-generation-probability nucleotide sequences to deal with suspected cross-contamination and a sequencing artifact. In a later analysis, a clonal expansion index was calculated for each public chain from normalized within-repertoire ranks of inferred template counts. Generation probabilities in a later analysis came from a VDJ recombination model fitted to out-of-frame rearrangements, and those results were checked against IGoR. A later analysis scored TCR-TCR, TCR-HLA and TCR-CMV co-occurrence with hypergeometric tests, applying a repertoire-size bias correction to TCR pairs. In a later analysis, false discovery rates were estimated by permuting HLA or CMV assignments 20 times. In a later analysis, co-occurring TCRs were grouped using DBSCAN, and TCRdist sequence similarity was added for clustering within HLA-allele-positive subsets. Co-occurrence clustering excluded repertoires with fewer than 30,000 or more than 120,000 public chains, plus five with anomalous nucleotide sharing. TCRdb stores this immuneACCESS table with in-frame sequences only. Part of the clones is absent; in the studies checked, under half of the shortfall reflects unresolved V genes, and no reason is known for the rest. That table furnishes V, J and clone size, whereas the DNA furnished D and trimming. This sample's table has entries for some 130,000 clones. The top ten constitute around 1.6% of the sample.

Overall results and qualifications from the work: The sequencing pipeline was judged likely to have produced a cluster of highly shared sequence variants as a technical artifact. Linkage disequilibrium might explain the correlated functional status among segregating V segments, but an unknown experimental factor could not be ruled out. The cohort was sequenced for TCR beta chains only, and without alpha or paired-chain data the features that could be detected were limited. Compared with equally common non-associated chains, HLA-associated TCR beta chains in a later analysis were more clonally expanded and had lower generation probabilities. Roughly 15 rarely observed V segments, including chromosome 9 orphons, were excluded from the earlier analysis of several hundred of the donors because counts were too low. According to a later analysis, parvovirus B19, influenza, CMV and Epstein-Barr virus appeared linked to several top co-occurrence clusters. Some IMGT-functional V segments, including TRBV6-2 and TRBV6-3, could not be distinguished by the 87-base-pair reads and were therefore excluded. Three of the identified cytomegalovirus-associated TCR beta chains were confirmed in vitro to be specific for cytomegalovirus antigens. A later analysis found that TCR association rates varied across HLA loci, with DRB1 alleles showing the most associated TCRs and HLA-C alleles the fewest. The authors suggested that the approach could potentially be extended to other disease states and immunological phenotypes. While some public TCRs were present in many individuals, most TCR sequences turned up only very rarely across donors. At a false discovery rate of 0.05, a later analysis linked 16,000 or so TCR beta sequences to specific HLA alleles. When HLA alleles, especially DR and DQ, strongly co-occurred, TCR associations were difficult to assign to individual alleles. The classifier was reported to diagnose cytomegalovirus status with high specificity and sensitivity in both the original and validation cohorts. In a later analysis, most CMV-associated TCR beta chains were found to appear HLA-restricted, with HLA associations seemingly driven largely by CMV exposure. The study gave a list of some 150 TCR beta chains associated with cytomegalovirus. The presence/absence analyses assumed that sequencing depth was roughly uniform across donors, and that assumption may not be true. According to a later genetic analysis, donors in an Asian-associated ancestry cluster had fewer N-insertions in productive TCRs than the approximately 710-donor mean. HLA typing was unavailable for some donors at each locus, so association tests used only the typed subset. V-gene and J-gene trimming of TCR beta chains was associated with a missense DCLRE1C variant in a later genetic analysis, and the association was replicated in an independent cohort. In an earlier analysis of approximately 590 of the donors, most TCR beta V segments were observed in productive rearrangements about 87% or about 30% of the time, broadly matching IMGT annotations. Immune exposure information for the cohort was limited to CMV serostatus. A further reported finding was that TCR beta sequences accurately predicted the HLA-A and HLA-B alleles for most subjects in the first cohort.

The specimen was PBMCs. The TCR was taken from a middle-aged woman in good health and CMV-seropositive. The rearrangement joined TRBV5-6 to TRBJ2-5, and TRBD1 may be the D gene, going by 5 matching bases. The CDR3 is CASSLGTTYQETQYF. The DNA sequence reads TGTGCCAGCAGCTTGGGGACAACTTATCAAGAGACCCAGTACTTC. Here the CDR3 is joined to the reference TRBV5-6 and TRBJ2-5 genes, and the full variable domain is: DAGVTQSPTHLIKTRGQQVTLRCSPKSGHDTVSWYQQALGQGPQFIFQYYEEEERQRGNFPDRFSGHQFPNYSSELNVNALLLGDSALYLCASSLGTTYQETQYFGPGTRLLVL.